This T cell receptor beta chain was identified in a study of T cells after yellow fever vaccination (dated by TCRdb to between 2018 and 2021). Background for the entire study: The SMART-Seq v4 Ultra Low Input RNA kit was used to prepare libraries from fractions with low cell numbers. Bulk TCR alpha and beta repertoires were sequenced longitudinally to track T-cell clones before and after primary and booster YFV17D yellow fever vaccination. Two healthy male donors, one aged 18 to 29 and one aged 30 to 40 years, made up the cohort. Bulk PBMC replicates and cell subsets were isolated from blood drawn at multiple timepoints before and after both primary and secondary immunization.

TCR cDNA was synthesized by 5'RACE template switching, through which a universal primer site and unique molecular identifiers were introduced. Priming for cDNA synthesis came from both the TCR alpha and TCR beta constant segments. Libraries were amplified in two PCR steps, with sample barcodes and sequencing adapters added in the second step. Sequencing of libraries was done on Illumina HiSeq 2500 (2x100 bp) or NovaSeq (2x150 bp). The study's processing was this. Reads were demultiplexed and collapsed into UMI consensus sequences with MIGEC, and V(D)J alignment was performed with MiXCR. Vaccine-responding clonotypes were identified with edgeR using replicate PBMC samples, with FDR below 0.01 and a log2 fold change above 5 up to day 15 being required. CD4 or CD8 identity was assigned to each bulk clonotype according to whether the clonotype was present at higher abundance in the sequenced CD4 repertoire or the sequenced CD8 repertoire. Starting from the raw public reads, TCRdb applied fastp trimming at Q25, assembled clones with MiXCR and retained in-frame beta chains. Here each entry gathers all rows of one CDR3 protein and keeps the most common genes and DNA. The V and J calls, along with clone size, are taken from TCRdb and not from the paper's own processing. The sample has a few hundred thousand distinct CDR3 sequences on record, about 17% of them singletons. The top ten clonotypes cover approximately 15% of the sample.

As regards this clonotype: Its antigen is currently not known. Per-base quality was not reported, and no clone a single base away is much larger than it.

The CDR3 holds 12 amino acids from the cysteine to the phenylalanine. The only DNA kept is the CDR3, 36 bases in frame from the first base. Read against the paper, the sample's treatment or condition label means: live attenuated yellow fever vaccine strain. Two biological replicates of bulk PBMCs were collected at each blood-draw timepoint. PBMCs were isolated from peripheral blood using a standard Ficoll-Paque protocol. RNA was extracted with TriZol from bulk PBMCs, CD4 and CD8 fractions, and dextramer-positive and dextramer-negative fractions. What the authors observed across the whole study: The secondary T-cell response was weaker than the primary response but faster, peaking on day 5 instead of day 15. Because abundant contaminating clonotypes from the bulk population could be contained in FACS-sorted repertoires, computational filtering was required. A small fraction of clonotypes showed up in both the CD4 and CD8 compartments, probably as a result of convergent recombination. Only a couple of donors were included in the study, so the extent to which the findings can be generalized is limited. Most clones expanded after primary vaccination were re-detected after the booster (around 96% of CD4 and roughly 87% of CD8), suggesting broad memory maintenance.

Rearrangement joined TRBV21-1 to TRBJ2-5. TRBV21-1 is termed a pseudogene. The receptor's source is a man aged 18 to 29 who received the YFV17D yellow fever vaccine. The specimen comprised PBMCs, sampled around 5 days after the first yellow fever vaccination. In nucleotides, the sequence is TGTGCCGGTCAAATGGGGATGGGGACCCAGTACTTC. Its translation is CAGQMGMGTQYF.